Below, 12 T cell receptor beta chains from the same sample are listed, as sequenced in a study of T cells in women clearing cervical HPV infection. Measured with immunoSEQ multiplex PCR; TCRdb has only the in-frame clones, and not every one. This table holds tens of thousands of clones. The specimen sequenced was blood buffy coat. These receptors all come from a woman between 18 and 70 years old with a cervical HPV16 infection that either progressed to CIN3+ or cleared (not recorded which).

Of note for this clone: The read stops 3 residues short of the end of the CDR3; the missing end is completed from the germline J gene. The gene calls are TRBV20-1 and TRBJ1-2, with 7 bases fitting TRBD1. The V gene end was trimmed by 5 bases and the J gene end by 7 bases; junction bases not matched to a gene: 7. This CDR3 contains 12 residues. Germline V gives CDR1 DFQATT, CDR2 SNEGSKA (reference sequence). Partial CDR3 DNA: TGCAGTGCTCGCAGACAGGGTGCTGGC. This codes for CSARRQGAG. In full, the CDR3 reads CSARRQGAGYTF.

Regarding this clone: One end of the junction varies from germline; a read error may be responsible. Read data end 3 residues before the CDR3 end; the end is taken from the germline J gene. The V gene is TRBV4-2, the J gene TRBJ1-2; 9 bases are a match to TRBD1. The CDR3 has 16 residues. Germline CDR1 LGHNA, CDR2 YNFKEQ. The CDR3 spells CASSPGTGYTNYGYTF. The sequenced part of the CDR3 DNA is TGCGCCAGCAGCCCAGGGACAGGGTACACCAACTATGGC.

Note on this clone: The read gets to within 3 residues of the CDR3 end, and the germline J gene fills in the rest. The chain joins TRBV5-1 to TRBJ2-2, with a tentative D call TRBD2 (5 bases). Germline V gene lookup returns CDR1 SGHRS and CDR2 YFSETQ. V was cut by 0 bases and J by 6 bases, with 12 bases left in between. The CDR3 covers 15 residues. This CDR3 is CASSLDPGLAGELFF. Partial CDR3 DNA: TGCGCCAGCAGCTTGGATCCGGGGTTAGCCGGGGAG.

Turning to this clone: The CDR3 goes on 3 residues after the read ends, and that part is filled in from the germline J gene. The chain uses TRBV2 and TRBJ1-4, with D perhaps matching TRBD1 (5 bases). V was shortened by 10 bases and J by 4 bases, with 10 bases between the two germline ends. The V gene's germline CDR1 is SNHLY and CDR2 FYNNEI. This CDR3 has 12 residues. This chain's CDR3 is CATRALNEKLFF. The CDR3 bases that were read are TGTGCCACCAGGGCCCTTAATGAAAAA.

Regarding this clone: Read sequence stops 3 residues before the CDR3 end, and the germline J gene provides the missing end. The V gene is TRBV30, the J gene TRBJ1-2; 9 nucleotides line up with TRBD1. The CDR3 totals 13 residues. Looked up from germline, CDR1 is GTSNPN and CDR2 is SVGIG (reference sequence). The chain's CDR3 is CAWADRGFRGYTF. Partial CDR3 DNA: TGTGCCTGGGCCGACAGGGGGTTTCGGGGC.

A word on this clone: One junction end does not reproduce the germline sequence, and a read error may be involved. The read is 3 residues too short to cover the CDR3 end, so that end is filled in from the germline J gene. The chain uses TRBV4-2 and TRBJ2-7; possibly TRBD1 or TRBD2 for D (5 bases each). The CDR3 sequence is 15 residues long. The V gene's germline CDR1 is LGHNA and CDR2 YNFKEQ. CDR3 amino acids: CASSQGQGVSYEQYF. CDR3 DNA, as far as it was read: TGCGCCAGCAGCCAAGGCCAGGGAGTTTCCTACGAG.

Comment on this clone: The CDR3 is cut off 3 residues early in the read; its end comes from the germline J gene. The chain recombines TRBV19 with TRBJ2-4; perhaps TRBD1 as D (6 bases). Germline-derived CDR1 and CDR2 are LNHDA and SQIVND (reference sequence). V was trimmed by 3 bases and J by 0 bases, leaving 15 bases between them. There are 17 residues in the CDR3. CDR3 DNA (partial): TGTGCCAGTAGTATCCATCATGCAGGGGTAGCCAAAAACATT. Translation: CASSIHHAGVAKNI. From start to end, the CDR3 is CASSIHHAGVAKNIQYF.

Note on this clone: The read ends 3 residues shy of where the CDR3 ends; the end is completed using the germline J gene. The chain combines TRBV19 with TRBJ2-5, with TRBD1 matching over 9 bases. V shed 4 bases and J 4 bases; nucleotides not matched to a gene: 7. The CDR3 spans 15 residues. Germline V lookup: CDR1 LNHDA, CDR2 SQIVND (reference sequence). The sequenced CDR3 bases are TGTGCCAGTAGTACCTTCGCGGGACAGGGAGAGACC. Encoded protein: CASSTFAGQGET. The whole CDR3 sequence reads CASSTFAGQGETQYF.

On this clone itself: Its ends do not fully match the called genes, so a read error is possible. The sequence runs out 3 residues before the end of the CDR3; the remainder is reconstructed from the germline J gene. The rearrangement joins TRBV7-7 to TRBJ2-5; D not certain. This CDR3 region has 14 residues. Germline CDR1 reads SSHAT; CDR2 reads FNYEAQ (reference sequence). The covered CDR3 bases are TGTGCTAGCAGCCCTACGGTGACTCAAGAGACC. It yields the protein CASSPTVTQET. The full CDR3 protein reads CASSPTVTQETQYF.

Worth noting for this clone: Sequencing ends 3 residues short of the CDR3 end; the germline J gene provides the rest. The chain carries TRBV30 and TRBJ2-7; D is possibly TRBD1 (5 bases). Germline CDR1 is GTSNPN and CDR2 is SVGIG (reference sequence). The length of the CDR3 is 14 residues. V was pared by 2 bases and J by 3 bases, with 14 bases between. CDR3 bases read: TGTGCCTGGAGTCAAGGGGTACTGATCTACGAG. It is translated as CAWSQGVLIYE. The full CDR3 protein is CAWSQGVLIYEQYF.

As to this clone: Read coverage stops 3 residues before the CDR3 terminus; the germline J gene supplies the remainder. V gene TRBV29-1 combines with J gene TRBJ1-1; 9 nucleotides agree with TRBD1. The CDR3 is 14 residues long. CDR1 is SQVTM and CDR2 is ANQGSEA in the germline V gene. With V trimmed by 7 bases and J by 1 base, 7 bases remained unmatched. CDR3: CSGGTGLWNTEAFF. Incomplete CDR3 DNA: TGCAGCGGGGGGACAGGGCTATGGAACACTGAA.

Points on this clone: The read comes to an end 3 residues before the CDR3 does, leaving the germline J gene to fill in the end. The chain is built from TRBV9 and TRBJ2-3, with D perhaps being TRBD1 or TRBD2 (5 bases each). Germline V gives CDR1 SGDLS, CDR2 YYNGEE. There are 16 residues in the CDR3. V lost 0 bases, J lost 2 bases, and 13 bases lay in between. This CDR3 reads CASSVGTEGLTDTQYF. The part of the CDR3 DNA that was read is TGTGCCAGCAGCGTAGGCACCGAGGGGCTCACAGATACG.